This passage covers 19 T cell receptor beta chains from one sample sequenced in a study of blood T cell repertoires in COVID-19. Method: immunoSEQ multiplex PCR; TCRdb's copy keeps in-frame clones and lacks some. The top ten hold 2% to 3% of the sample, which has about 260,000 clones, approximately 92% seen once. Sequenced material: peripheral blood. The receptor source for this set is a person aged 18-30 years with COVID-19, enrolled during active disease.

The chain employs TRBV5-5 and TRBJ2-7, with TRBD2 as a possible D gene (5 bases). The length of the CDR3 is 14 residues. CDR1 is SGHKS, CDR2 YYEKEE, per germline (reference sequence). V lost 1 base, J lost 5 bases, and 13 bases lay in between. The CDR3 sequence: CASSLLASVDEQYF. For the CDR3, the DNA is TGTGCCAGCAGCTTGCTAGCTTCAGTCGACGAGCAGTACTTC.

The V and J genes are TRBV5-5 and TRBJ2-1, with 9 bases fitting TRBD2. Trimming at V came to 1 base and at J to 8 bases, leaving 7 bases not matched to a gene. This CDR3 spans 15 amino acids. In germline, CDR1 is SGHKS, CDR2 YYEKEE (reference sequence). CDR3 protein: CASSLRGRARDEQFF. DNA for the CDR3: TGTGCCAGCAGCTTGCGCGGGAGGGCTCGGGATGAGCAGTTCTTC. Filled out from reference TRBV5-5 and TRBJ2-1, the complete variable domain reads DAGVTQSPTHLIKTRGQQVTLRCSPISGHKSVSWYQQVLGQGPQFIFQYYEKEERGRGNFPDRFSARQFPNYSSELNVNALLLGDSALYLCASSLRGRARDEQFFGPGTRLTVL.

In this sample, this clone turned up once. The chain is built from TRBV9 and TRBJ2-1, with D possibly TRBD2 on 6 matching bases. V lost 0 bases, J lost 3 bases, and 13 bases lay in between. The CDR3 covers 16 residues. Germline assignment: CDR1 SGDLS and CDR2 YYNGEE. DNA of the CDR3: TGTGCCAGCAGCGTAGGAGGAGGGGACTTCTACAATGAGCAGTTCTTC. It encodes CASSVGGGDFYNEQFF.

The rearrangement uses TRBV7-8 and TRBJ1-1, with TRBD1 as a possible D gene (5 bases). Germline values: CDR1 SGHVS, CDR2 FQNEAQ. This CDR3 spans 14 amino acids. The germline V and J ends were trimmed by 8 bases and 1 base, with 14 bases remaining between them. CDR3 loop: CASGAREWNTEAFF. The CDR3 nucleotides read TGTGCCAGCGGGGCCAGGGAATGGAACACTGAAGCTTTCTTT.

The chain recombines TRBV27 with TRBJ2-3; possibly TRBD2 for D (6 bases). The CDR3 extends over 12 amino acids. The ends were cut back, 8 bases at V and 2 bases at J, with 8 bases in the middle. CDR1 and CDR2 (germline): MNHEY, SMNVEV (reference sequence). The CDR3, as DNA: TGTGCCAGCCGGAGGGACACAGATACGCAGTATTTT. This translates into CASRRDTDTQYF.

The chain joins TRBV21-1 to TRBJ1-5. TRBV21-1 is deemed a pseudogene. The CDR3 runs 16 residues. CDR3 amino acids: CASSKRKGGHNQPQHF. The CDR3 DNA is TGTGCCAGCAGCAAAAGAAAGGGGGGGCACAATCAGCCCCAGCATTTT.

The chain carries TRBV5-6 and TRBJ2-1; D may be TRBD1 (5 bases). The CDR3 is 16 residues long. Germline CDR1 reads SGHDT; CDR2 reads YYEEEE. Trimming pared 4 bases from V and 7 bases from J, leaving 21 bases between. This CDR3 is CASSVSRGLRINEQFF. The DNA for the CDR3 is TGTGCCAGCAGCGTCTCTAGGGGATTGCGTATTAATGAGCAGTTCTTC.

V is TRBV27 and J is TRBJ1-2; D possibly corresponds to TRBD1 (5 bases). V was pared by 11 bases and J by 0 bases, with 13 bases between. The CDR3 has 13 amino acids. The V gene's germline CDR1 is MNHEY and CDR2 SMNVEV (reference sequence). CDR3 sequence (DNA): TGTGCCGCGGGGCTACCAGCTAACTATGGCTACACCTTC. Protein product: CAAGLPANYGYTF.

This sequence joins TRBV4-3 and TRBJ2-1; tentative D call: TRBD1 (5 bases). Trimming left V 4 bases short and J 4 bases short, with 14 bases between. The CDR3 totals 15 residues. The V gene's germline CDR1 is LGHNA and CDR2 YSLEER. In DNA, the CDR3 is TGCGCCAGCAGCCGGGGCGTGGAGAAGTACAATGAGCAGTTCTTC. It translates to CASSRGVEKYNEQFF.

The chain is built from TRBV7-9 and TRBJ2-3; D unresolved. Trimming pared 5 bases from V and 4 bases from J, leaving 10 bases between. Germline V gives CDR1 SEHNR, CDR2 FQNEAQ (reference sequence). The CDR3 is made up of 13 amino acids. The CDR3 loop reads CASSRAGSDTQYF. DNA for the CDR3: TGTGCCAGCAGCAGAGCCGGGTCAGATACGCAGTATTTT.

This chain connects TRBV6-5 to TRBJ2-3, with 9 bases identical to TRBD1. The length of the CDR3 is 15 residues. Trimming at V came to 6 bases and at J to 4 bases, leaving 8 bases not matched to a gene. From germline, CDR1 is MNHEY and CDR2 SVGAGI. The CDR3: CASSSGTGTPDTQYF. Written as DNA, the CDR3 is TGTGCCAGCAGCTCCGGGACAGGGACTCCAGATACGCAGTATTTT.

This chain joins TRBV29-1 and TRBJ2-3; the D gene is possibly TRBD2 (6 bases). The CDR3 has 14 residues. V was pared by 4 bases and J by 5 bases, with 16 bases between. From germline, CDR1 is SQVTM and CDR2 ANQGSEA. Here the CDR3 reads CSVVWVGAGDTQYF. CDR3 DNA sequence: TGCAGCGTTGTCTGGGTGGGAGCGGGAGATACGCAGTATTTT.

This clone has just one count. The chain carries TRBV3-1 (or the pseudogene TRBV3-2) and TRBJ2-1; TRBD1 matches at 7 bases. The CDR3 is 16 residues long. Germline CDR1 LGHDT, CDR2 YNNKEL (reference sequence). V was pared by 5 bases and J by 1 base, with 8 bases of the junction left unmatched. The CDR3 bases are TGTGCCAGCAGCTGGGGACAGCCTATTTCCTACAATGAGCAGTTCTTC. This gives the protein CASSWGQPISYNEQFF.

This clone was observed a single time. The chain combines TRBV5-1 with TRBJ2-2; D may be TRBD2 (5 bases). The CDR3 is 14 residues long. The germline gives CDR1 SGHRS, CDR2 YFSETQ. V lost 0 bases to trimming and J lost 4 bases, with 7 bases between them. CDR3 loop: CASSLERITGELFF. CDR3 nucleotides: TGCGCCAGCAGCTTGGAGCGGATCACCGGGGAGCTGTTTTTT. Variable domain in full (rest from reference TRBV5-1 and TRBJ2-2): KAGVTQTPRYLIKTRGQQVTLSCSPISGHRSVSWYQQTPGQGLQFLFEYFSETQRNKGNFPGRFSGRQFSNSRSEMNVSTLELGDSALYLCASSLERITGELFFGEGSRLTVL.

The CDR3 protein is CASSSRWVPGIPREQFF. CDR3 nucleotides: TGTGCCAGCAGCTCTAGATGGGTCCCCGGAATTCCCCGTGAGCAGTTCTTC. The chain is built from TRBV21-1 and TRBJ2-1; the table's D call TRBD2 went unverified against the DNA. TRBV21-1 is shown as a pseudogene. The CDR3 contains 17 residues.

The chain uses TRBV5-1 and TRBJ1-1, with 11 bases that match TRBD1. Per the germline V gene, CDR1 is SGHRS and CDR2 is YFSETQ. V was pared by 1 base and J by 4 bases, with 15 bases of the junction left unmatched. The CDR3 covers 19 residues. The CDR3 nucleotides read TGCGCCAGCAGCTTGACGCCGTCCCGGGACAGGGGGATCAGCACTGAAGCTTTCTTT. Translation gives CASSLTPSRDRGISTEAFF.

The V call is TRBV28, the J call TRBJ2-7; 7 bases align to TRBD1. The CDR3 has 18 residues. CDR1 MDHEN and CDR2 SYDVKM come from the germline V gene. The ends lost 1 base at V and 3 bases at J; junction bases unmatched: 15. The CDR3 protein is CASSLLKHEQGPSYEQYF. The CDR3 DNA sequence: TGTGCCAGCAGTTTATTGAAACATGAACAGGGGCCAAGCTACGAGCAGTACTTC. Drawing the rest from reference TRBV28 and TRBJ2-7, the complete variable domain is DVKVTQSSRYLVKRTGEKVFLECVQDMDHENMFWYRQDPGLGLRLIYFSYDVKMKEKGDIPEGYSVSREKKERFSLILESASTNQTSMYLCASSLLKHEQGPSYEQYFGPGTRLTVT.

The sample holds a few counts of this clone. CDR3 in amino acids: CASSEPLRTILIYEQFF. In DNA form, the CDR3 reads TGTGCCAGCAGTGAACCCTTGAGGACTATACTTATCTATGAGCAGTTCTTC. The chain is built from TRBV6-1 and TRBJ2-1; D is perhaps TRBD2 (6 bases). The CDR3 has 17 amino acids. Germline V CDR1 and CDR2: MNHNS, SASEGT. The germline V and J ends were trimmed by 2 bases and 8 bases, with 22 bases remaining between them.

The CDR3: CASKQVYSYEQYF. The CDR3 bases are TGTGCCAGCAAACAGGTGTACTCCTACGAGCAGTACTTC. This chain links TRBV2 with TRBJ2-7; perhaps TRBD1 as D (5 bases). Trimming removed 7 bases at V and 0 bases at J, with 10 bases between. Germline V gene lookup returns CDR1 SNHLY and CDR2 FYNNEI. The CDR3 runs to 13 residues. Full variable domain (missing parts from reference TRBV2 and TRBJ2-7): EPEVTQTPSHQVTQMGQEVILRCVPISNHLYFYWYRQILGQKVEFLVSFYNNEISEKSEIFDDQFSVERPDGSNFTLKIRSTKLEDSAMYFCASKQVYSYEQYFGPGTRLTVT.